The T cell receptor (beta chain) described here comes from a study of B cell selection in AIRE deficiency. Study findings and constraints: Approximately 29% of healthy-shared Treg sequences were found among patient Tconv cells. Shorter CDR3s marked shared Treg sequences, biased toward few non-templated insertions.

Per the authors' pipeline: Treg pools: some 5.6x10^4 distinct patient, some 1x10^5 donor TCRbeta sequences. The data were produced by immunoSEQ multiplex PCR, yet TCRdb's version contains in-frame clones alone and is incomplete. The DNA was the basis for D and trimming; V, J and clone size are from that table. Of 20,000 to 25,000 clones listed, 85% to 95% were seen once; the top ten hold 2%. The junction had 5 bases not matched to a gene; V was cut back by 0 bases and J by 5 bases. The CDR3 is 16 residues long. The germline V gene has CDR1 MGHRA and CDR2 YSYEKL. Sorted regulatory T cells were CD4-positive, CD25-high and CD127-low or negative. In this sample, this clone turned up once. As yet, its antigen is unknown.

The chain carries TRBV4-1 and TRBJ2-7; 12 positions match TRBD2. The clonotype originates from a human donor with AIRE deficiency. The sample was Tregs sorted from PBMCs. The CDR3, as DNA: TGCGCCAGCAGCCAAGATGGTCCTAGCGGGAGGGACGAGCAGTACTTC. Protein sequence: CASSQDGPSGRDEQYF.